The T cell receptor beta chain described here comes from a study of PD-L1 blockade in urothelial cancer. About the research overall: Atezolizumab (1,200 mg intravenously every 3 weeks) began around 2014 for patients.

This clone was picked up one time. Every PCR received spiked-in synthetic TCR analog templates. Profiling relied on immunoSEQ multiplex PCR, and the TCRdb table lists in-frame clones only, not all of them. Of 90,000 to 120,000 clones in the sample, approximately 86% were seen once. This CDR3 has 13 amino acids. Looked up from germline, CDR1 is MNHEY and CDR2 is SVGAGI. V was cut by 0 bases and J by 15 bases, with 15 bases left in between. V gene TRBV6-5 combines with J gene TRBJ2-1, with D possibly being TRBD2 (5 bases). This TCR was recovered from a man aged 45-65 years with urothelial cancer. Material: PBMCs, obtained around atezolizumab (anti-PD-L1) treatment. The CDR3: CASSYSTGRVLFF. In nucleotides, the CDR3 is TGTGCCAGCAGTTACTCGACCGGGCGGGTACTGTTCTTC.